This TCR beta chain was retrieved from a study of tumor-infiltrating lymphocytes in oesophageal squamous cell carcinoma. One entry per CDR3 protein results from TCRdb running MiXCR on the PCR reads. The sample includes roughly 20,000 distinct CDR3 sequences, approximately 45% of them seen just once. The germline CDR1 and CDR2 sequences are ENHRY and SYGVKD. The length of the CDR3 is 19 residues. The sample was normal esophageal tissue next to the tumor. The source of this sequence is a female donor with esophageal squamous cell carcinoma. The chain has TRBV10-3 and TRBJ2-1; 12 positions match TRBD1. The closer fit of TRBJ2-7 to the DNA end suggests the J call may be wrong. The CDR3: CAISGSTGQGASSYNEQYF. DNA of the CDR3: TGTGCCATCAGTGGGTCAACGGGACAGGGGGCTAGCTCCTACAATGAGCAGTACTTC.